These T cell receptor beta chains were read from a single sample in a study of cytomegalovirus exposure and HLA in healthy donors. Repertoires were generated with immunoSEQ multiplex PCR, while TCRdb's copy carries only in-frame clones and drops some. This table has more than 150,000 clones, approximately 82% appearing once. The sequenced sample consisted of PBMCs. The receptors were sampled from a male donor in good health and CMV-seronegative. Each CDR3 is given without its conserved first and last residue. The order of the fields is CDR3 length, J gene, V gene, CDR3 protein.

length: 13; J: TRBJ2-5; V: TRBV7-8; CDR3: ASSLGAALRETQY
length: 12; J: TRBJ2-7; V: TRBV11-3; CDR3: ASSGQGSSYEQY
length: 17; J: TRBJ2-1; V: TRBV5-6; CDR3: ASSLVGLAGGGSYNEQF
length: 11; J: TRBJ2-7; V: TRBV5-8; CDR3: ASSQGHPYEQY
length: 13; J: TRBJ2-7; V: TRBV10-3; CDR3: AIRPTSGPTYEQY
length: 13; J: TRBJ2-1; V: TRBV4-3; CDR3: ASSQLAGGPHEQF
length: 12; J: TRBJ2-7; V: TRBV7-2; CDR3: ASSLDLGAYEQY
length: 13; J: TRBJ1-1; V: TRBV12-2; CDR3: ASRLEVGGLTEAF
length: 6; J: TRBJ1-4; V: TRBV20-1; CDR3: SPSGGD
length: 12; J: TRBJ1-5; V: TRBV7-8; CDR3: AGSFSGYNQPQH
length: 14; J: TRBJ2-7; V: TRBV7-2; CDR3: ASSAYHRDRAHEQY
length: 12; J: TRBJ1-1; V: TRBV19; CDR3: ASSITGLNTEAF
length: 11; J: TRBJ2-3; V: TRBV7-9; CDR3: ASSLGPPDTQY
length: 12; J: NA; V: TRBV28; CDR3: ASSFPDSPYEQY
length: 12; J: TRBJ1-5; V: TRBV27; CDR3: ASSFRGPDQPQH
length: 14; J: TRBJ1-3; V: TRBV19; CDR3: ASSLLQGVEENTIY
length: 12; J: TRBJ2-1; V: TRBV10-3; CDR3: AIGAGGSYNEQF
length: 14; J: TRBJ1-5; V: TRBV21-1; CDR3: ASSKNLQAYNQPQH
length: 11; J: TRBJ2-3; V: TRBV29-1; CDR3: SVDSGGSDTQY
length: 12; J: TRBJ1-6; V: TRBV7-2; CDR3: ASSLARGDSPLH
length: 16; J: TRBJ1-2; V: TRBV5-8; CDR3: ASSPTGFGLTPNYGYT
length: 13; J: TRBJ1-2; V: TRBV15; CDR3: ATSPSGHTNYGYT
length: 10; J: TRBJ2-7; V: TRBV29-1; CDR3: SVSGTGYEQY
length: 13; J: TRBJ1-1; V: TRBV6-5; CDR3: ASGRGDTVERSAF
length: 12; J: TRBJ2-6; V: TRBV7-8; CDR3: ASYPPSGANVLT
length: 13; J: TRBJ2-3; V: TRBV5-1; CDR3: ASSVLAGGTDTQY